Given below is one T cell receptor (beta chain) in context. Cohorts were determined from participant-reported clinical history. This sample is drawn from a study of blood T cell repertoires in COVID-19. TCRdb keeps only in-frame clones here, not all; method: immunoSEQ multiplex PCR. The table records 490,000 or so clones, 85% to 90% of them present only once. The sequencing sample was made of PBMCs or T cells enriched from blood (not recorded which). This sequence was found in a woman aged 40 to 50 who had recovered from COVID-19.

This CDR3 reads CASSLTGSNEKLFF. CDR3 nucleotides: TGCGCCAGCAGCTTGACAGGCTCTAATGAAAAACTGTTTTTT. The rearrangement links TRBV5-1 to TRBJ1-4; a possible D gene is TRBD1 (5 bases). This CDR3 has 14 residues. Germline V gene lookup returns CDR1 SGHRS and CDR2 YFSETQ. V was cut by 1 base and J by 3 bases, with 7 bases left in between.